The entry below describes one TCR beta chain. This clone was seen more than once but under ten times. Its antigen target is currently unknown. Nothing much larger sits one base from this clone, and base qualities are not available. The sample originates from a study of blood T cell repertoires in COVID-19 (TCRdb year 2020). About the investigation overall: Samples from collaborators originated in the United States, Italy and Spain and spanned both the acute and convalescent phases of COVID-19. The material from the prospective study consisted of cDNA or gDNA derived from T cells, B-cell-depleted T cells, or PBMCs. The dataset comprised deeply sampled blood TCRbeta repertoires from subjects exposed to, actively infected with, or recovered from COVID-19. The repertoires were made available in a free public database intended to serve as a resource for research on the immune response to SARS-CoV-2. Samples were obtained from the ongoing ImmuneRACE study (first 160 participants) and from some 1,300 subjects provided by 6 global collaborators. Sample metadata almost always included a de-identified subject ID, COVID-19 status, age in years and sex. HLA class I and class II types, where available, came from metadata supplied by the sample provider rather than from assay-based typing.

V trim: 6 bases; J trim: 9 bases; unmatched bases: 5. The germline V gene supplies CDR1 MNHEY and CDR2 SVGAGI. Including the terminal cysteine and phenylalanine, the CDR3 comprises 13 residues. Only CDR3 DNA remains: 39 bases, in frame from the first base. In the prospective study, participants were roughly 18 to 95 years old, resided in about 25 geographic areas of the United States, and were enrolled through a virtual design. In the prospective study, participants were assigned to cohorts based on the clinical history participants reported in a screening survey and a study questionnaire. Recovered participants in ImmuneRACE Cohort 3 were defined by two consecutive negative NP/OP PCR tests, clearance by a healthcare professional, or resolution of symptoms. In the prospective study, mobile phlebotomists collected whole blood, serum and a nasopharyngeal or oropharyngeal swab from each participant. Prospective study participants could optionally give additional blood draws and questionnaires over an approximately 2-month period. Before DNA extraction, prospective study blood samples were shipped either frozen or at room temperature.

The immunoSEQ Assay, a bias-controlled multiplex PCR, was used to amplify TCRbeta CDR3 regions from genomic DNA. Under the source paper's analysis protocol: The number of nucleated cells in each sample was estimated from the amplification of reference gene primers within the assay. To quantify the absolute abundance of each unique TCRbeta CDR3 rearrangement, sequence reads were collapsed and filtered. For each sample, productive Simpson clonality was calculated by taking the square root of Simpson's diversity index across productive rearrangements. The clones in this table, taken by TCRdb from immuneACCESS, are in-frame only. Not every clone is retained; where verified, under half of the shortfall comes from an unresolved V gene, and the cause of the rest is unknown. Clonal size and the V and J genes are those of that table, whereas D and trimming came from the DNA. Here the sample has 200,000 to 250,000 clones; around 89% occur a single time. The ten biggest clones cover roughly 2.7% of the sample.

Overall study results and their limits: The amount of clinical and demographic metadata varied by source and participant and was provided uncurated.

The source material was PBMCs or T cells enriched from blood (not recorded which). Recombination connected TRBV6-5 to TRBJ1-6, with 7 junctional bases fitting TRBD1. This TCR derives from a woman aged 30 to 39 who had recovered from COVID-19. Here is the DNA: TGTGCCAGCAGGGACAGGACGGGTTCACCCCTCCACTTT. This sequence encodes CASRDRTGSPLHF.